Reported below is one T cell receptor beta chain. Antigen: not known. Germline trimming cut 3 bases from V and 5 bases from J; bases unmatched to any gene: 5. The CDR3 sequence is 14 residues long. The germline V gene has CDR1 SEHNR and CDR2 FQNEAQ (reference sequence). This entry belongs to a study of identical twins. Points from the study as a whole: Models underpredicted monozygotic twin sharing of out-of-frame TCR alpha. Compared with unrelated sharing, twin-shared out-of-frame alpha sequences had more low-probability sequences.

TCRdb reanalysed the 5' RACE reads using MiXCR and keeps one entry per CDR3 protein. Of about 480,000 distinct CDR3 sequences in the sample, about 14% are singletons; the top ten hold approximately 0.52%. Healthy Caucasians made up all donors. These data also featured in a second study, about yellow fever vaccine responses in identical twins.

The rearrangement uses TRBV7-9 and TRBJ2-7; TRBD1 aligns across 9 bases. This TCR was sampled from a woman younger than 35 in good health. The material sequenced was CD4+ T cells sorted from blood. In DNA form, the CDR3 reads TGTGCCAGCAGCTTTAGGGACAGGGTTGACGAGCAGTACTTC. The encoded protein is CASSFRDRVDEQYF.